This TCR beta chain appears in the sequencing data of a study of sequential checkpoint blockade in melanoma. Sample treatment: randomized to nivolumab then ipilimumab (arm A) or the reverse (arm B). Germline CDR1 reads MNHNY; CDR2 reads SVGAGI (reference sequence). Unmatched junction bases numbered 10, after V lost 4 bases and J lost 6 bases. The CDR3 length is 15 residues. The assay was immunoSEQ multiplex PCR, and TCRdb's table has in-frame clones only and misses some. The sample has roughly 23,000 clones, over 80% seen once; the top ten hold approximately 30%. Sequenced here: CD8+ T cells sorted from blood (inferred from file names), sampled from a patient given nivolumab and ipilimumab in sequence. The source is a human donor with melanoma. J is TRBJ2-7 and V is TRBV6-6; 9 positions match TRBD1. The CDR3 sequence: CASSSWTGAASEQYF. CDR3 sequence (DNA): TGTGCCAGCAGTTCCTGGACAGGGGCGGCTAGCGAGCAGTACTTC.